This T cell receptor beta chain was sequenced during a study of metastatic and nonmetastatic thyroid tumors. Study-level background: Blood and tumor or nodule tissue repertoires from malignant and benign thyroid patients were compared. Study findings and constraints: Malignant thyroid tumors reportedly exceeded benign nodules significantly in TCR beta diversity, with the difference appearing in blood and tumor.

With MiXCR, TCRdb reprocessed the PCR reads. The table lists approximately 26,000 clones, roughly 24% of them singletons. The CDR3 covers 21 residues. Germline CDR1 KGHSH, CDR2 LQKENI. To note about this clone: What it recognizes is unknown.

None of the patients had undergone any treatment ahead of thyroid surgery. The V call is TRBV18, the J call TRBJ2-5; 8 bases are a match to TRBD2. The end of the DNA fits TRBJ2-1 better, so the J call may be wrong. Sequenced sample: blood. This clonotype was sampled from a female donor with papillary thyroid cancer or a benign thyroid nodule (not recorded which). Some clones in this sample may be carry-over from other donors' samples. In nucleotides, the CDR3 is TGTGCCAGCTCACCAAGAATTACAGGCAAACCGGGACTAGGGTGGAACAATGAGCAGTTCTTC. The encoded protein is CASSPRITGKPGLGWNNEQFF.